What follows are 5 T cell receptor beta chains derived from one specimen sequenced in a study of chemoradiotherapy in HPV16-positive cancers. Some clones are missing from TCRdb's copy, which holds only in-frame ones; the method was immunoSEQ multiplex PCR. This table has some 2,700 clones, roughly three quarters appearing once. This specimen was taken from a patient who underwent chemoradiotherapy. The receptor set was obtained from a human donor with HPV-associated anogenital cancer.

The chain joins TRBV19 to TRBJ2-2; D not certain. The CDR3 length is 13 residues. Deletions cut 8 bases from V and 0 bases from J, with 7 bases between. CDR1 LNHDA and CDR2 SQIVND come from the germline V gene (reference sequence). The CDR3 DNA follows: TGTGCCAGTGCTGGTACGAACACCGGGGAGCTGTTTTTT. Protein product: CASAGTNTGELFF.

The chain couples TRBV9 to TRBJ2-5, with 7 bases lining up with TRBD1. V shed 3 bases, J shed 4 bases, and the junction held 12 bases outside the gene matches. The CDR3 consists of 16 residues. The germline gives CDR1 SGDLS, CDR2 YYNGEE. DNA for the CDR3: TGTGCCAGCAGCGCACTTACAGGGGATTATGGAGAGACCCAGTACTTC. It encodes CASSALTGDYGETQYF. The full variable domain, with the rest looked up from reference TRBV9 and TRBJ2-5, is DSGVTQTPKHLITATGQRVTLRCSPRSGDLSVYWYQQSLDQGLQFLIQYYNGEERAKGNILERFSAQQFPDLHSELNLSSLELGDSALYFCASSALTGDYGETQYFGPGTRLLVL.

The CDR3 loop is CASGGLGELFF. CDR3 DNA: TGTGCCAGCGGAGGACTAGGGGAGCTGTTTTTT. The chain links TRBV25-1 to TRBJ2-2, with D possibly matching TRBD2 (6 bases). Trimming took 8 bases from V and 8 from J, leaving 9 bases between them. This CDR3 is built from 11 residues. CDR1 MGHDK and CDR2 SYGVNS come from the germline V gene.

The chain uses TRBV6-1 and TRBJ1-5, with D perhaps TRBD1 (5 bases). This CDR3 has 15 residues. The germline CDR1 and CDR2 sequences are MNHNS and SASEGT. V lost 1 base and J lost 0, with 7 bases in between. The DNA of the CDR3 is TGTGCCAGCAGTGAAGAAAGGGGTAGCAATCAGCCCCAGCATTTT. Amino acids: CASSEERGSNQPQHF.

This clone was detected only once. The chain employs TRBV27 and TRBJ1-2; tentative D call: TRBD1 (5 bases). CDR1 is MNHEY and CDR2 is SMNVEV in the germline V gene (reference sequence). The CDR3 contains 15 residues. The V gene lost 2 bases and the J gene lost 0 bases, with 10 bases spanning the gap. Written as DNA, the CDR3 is TGTGCCAGCAGTTTAGGCAGGGCCGCTAACTATGGCTACACCTTC. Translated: CASSLGRAANYGYTF.